This T cell receptor (beta chain) was sequenced for a study of persistence of HIV-infected CD4 T cells. Regarding the study as a whole: CMV- and Gag-responding cells had lower TCRbeta richness than CD3/CD28-responding cells.

The CDR3 covers 14 residues. V trimming: 5 bases; J trimming: 7 bases; junction bases outside the gene matches: 8. Germline CDR1 SGHTA, CDR2 FQGNSA. Anti-CD3/anti-CD28 beads served as a nonspecific positive control stimulus. Responding CD4+ T cells were sorted by upregulation of both CD40 ligand and CD69. The immunoSEQ assay was version 4, run in survey mode. Genomic DNA was diluted to 10 ng/uL, up to 1 ug per sample. The assay was immunoSEQ multiplex PCR, and TCRdb's table has in-frame clones only and misses some. The sample yields 40,000 to 55,000 clones, just under 90% seen once. Comment on this clone: Its antigen is unidentified.

The material sequenced was CD4+ T cells sorted from PBMCs after 18-hour stimulation, taken from a patient who received antiretroviral therapy. This chain uses TRBV7-2 with TRBJ1-3; 7 bases map to TRBD1. The TCR sequence derives from an adult woman with HIV who was CMV-seropositive. In DNA, the CDR3 is TGTGCCAGCAGCGGAGACAGGGTCGGGAACACCATATATTTT. This sequence encodes CASSGDRVGNTIYF.